This entry lists 3 T cell receptor beta chains sequenced from one sample in a study of PD-L1 blockade in urothelial cancer. The repertoire was sequenced with immunoSEQ multiplex PCR; TCRdb's copy has only in-frame clones and lacks some. Among about 120,000 clones listed, more than 85% were seen once. The time point here: peripheral blood 6 weeks after treatment start. Sequencing was performed on PBMCs, taken around atezolizumab (anti-PD-L1) treatment. Receptors originate from a man aged 55 to 70 with urothelial cancer.

This clone was detected once. The rearrangement uses TRBV5-1 and TRBJ2-7; 11 bases align to TRBD2. The germline V gene encodes CDR1 SGHRS and CDR2 YFSETQ. Trimming removed 1 base from V and 4 bases from J; junction bases left unmatched: 19. CDR3 length: 20 amino acids. The CDR3 sequence is CASSLLPPARPSGGLYEQYF. CDR3 nucleotides: TGCGCCAGCAGCTTGCTACCCCCCGCGCGCCCTAGCGGGGGGTTATACGAGCAGTACTTC.

The gene calls are TRBV19 and TRBJ2-1; 9 nucleotides line up with TRBD1. CDR3 length equals 14 residues. In germline, CDR1 is LNHDA, CDR2 SQIVND (reference sequence). J lost 7 bases, V lost 7 bases, and 8 bases had no gene match. The DNA for the CDR3 is TGTGCCAGTAATCGGGACAGGGTAGTAAATGAGCAGTTCTTC. It encodes CASNRDRVVNEQFF.

This clone showed up just once. The chain uses TRBV4-2 and TRBJ1-2; D perhaps matches TRBD1 (6 bases). Germline-derived CDR1 and CDR2 are LGHNA and YNFKEQ. The V and J ends lost 0 bases and 4 bases respectively, with 9 bases between them. This CDR3 is 14 amino acids long. CDR3 nucleotide sequence: TGTGCCAGCAGCCAAGATCGGGGGGCCTATGGCTACACCTTC. This sequence encodes CASSQDRGAYGYTF.